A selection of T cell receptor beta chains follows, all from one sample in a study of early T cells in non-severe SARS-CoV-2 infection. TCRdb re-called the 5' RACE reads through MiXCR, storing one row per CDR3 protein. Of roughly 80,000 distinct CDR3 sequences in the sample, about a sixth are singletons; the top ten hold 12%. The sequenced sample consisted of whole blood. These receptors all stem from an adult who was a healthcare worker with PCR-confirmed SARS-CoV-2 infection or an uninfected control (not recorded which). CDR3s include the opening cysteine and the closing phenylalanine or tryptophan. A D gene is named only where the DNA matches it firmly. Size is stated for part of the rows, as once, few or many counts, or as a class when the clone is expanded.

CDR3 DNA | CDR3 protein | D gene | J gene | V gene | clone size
TGTGCCAGCAGTTCCCTCAACTACGAGCAGTACTTC | CASSSLNYEQYF | - | TRBJ2-7 | TRBV27 | many
TGTGCCAGCACCCCTAGCGGGAGCTACAATGAGCAGTTCTTC | CASTPSGSYNEQFF | TRBD2 | TRBJ2-1 | TRBV3-1 | few
TGTGCCAGCAGCGAGGGGTATAATTCACCCCTCCACTTT | CASSEGYNSPLHF | - | TRBJ1-6 | TRBV5-6 | few
TGTGCCAGCAGTCCTCCTCGAGGGGGGGGTTACCAAGAGACCCAGTACTTC | CASSPPRGGGYQETQYF | - | TRBJ2-5 | TRBV28 | few
TGCGCCAGCAGCCCCCCGGTGGCGGGTGAGCAGTTCTTC | CASSPPVAGEQFF | - | TRBJ2-1 | TRBV4-1 | few
TGCGCCAGCAGCGCGGACAGGGGTTCTGGTCAGCCCCAGCATTTT | CASSADRGSGQPQHF | TRBD1 | TRBJ1-5 | TRBV5-1 | few
TGTGCCAGTAGTATTGGGACAGGGGGTCAGCCCCAGCATTTT | CASSIGTGGQPQHF | TRBD1 | TRBJ1-5 | TRBV19 | -
TGCAGTGCTGAGCGGGAGGGTGATACGCAGTATTTT | CSAEREGDTQYF | TRBD2 | TRBJ2-3 | TRBV20-1 | -
TGTGCCAGCAGTTACAGCAACAGGGGAGAACTGTTTTTT | CASSYSNRGELFF | TRBD1 | TRBJ1-4 | TRBV6-6 | many
TGTGCCAGCAGCCAAGTACTCGGCGGGAGTTACAGCTCCTACGAGCAGTACTTC | CASSQVLGGSYSSYEQYF | TRBD2 | TRBJ2-7 | TRBV3-1 | few
TGTGCCAGCAGCCACACCCCCTACGAGCAGTACTTC | CASSHTPYEQYF | - | TRBJ2-7 | TRBV14 | -
TGCGCCAGCAGCCTGACAGGGAAGAACACTGAAGCTTTCTTT | CASSLTGKNTEAFF | TRBD1 | TRBJ1-1 | TRBV5-1 | many
TGTGCCAGCAGCTTGGACCCGGCGACCAGCTCCTACGAGCAGTACTTC | CASSLDPATSSYEQYF | - | TRBJ2-7 | TRBV5-5 | once
TGTGCCAGCTCACCAGGGGGCCGGAATCAGCCCCAGCATTTT | CASSPGGRNQPQHF | - | TRBJ1-5 | TRBV18 | few
TGTGCCAGCAGCTTGGGTGGTGGGACGGAGTGCTTC | CASSLGGGTECF | - | TRBJ2-7 | TRBV5-6 | -
TGTGCCAGCAGCCCTCGGACGTCTGCCCCCCTTGGCTACACCTTC | CASSPRTSAPLGYTF | - | TRBJ1-2 | TRBV3-1 | -
TGCAGCGTTGAAGGGGGGAGGGGGCAGAACACTGAAGCTTTCTTT | CSVEGGRGQNTEAFF | TRBD1 | TRBJ1-1 | TRBV29-1 | -
TGTGCCAGCAGGTTTTCAAGCGGGAGAACCGACGAGCAGTACTTC | CASRFSSGRTDEQYF | TRBD2 | TRBJ2-7 | TRBV4-2 | -
TGTGCCACCGTTCCATACAGGTCCAATGAGCAGTTCTTC | CATVPYRSNEQFF | - | TRBJ2-1 | TRBV27 | -
TGTGCCAGCAGCTTAACACGGGACAGGGGGCTTACTAGCTCCTACAATGAGCAGTTCTTC | CASSLTRDRGLTSSYNEQFF | TRBD1 | TRBJ2-1 | TRBV7-6 | -
TGTGCCAGCAGTTACTCGAAGGCAGCCGGAAACACCATATATTTT | CASSYSKAAGNTIYF | - | TRBJ1-3 | TRBV6-5 | -
TGTGCCAGCAGCCTCCCCGAGAGCTCCTATAATTCACCCCTCCACTTT | CASSLPESSYNSPLHF | - | TRBJ1-6 | TRBV6-7 | few
TGTGCCAGCAGCGAGAGCGGGAGGGCTCCCAATGAGCAGTTCTTC | CASSESGRAPNEQFF | TRBD2 | TRBJ2-1 | TRBV9 | -
TGTGCCAGTAGCTATGGGACCCCCCAGGGCACAGATACGCAGTATTTT | CASSYGTPQGTDTQYF | - | TRBJ2-3 | TRBV19 | -
TGTGCCAGCAGAAGACAGGCTTACGAGCAGTACTTC | CASRRQAYEQYF | - | TRBJ2-7 | TRBV28 | -
TGTGCCACCAGTGATTGGACAGGGGCGGATACGCAGTATTTT | CATSDWTGADTQYF | TRBD1 | TRBJ2-3 | TRBV24-1 | many
TGCAGCGTTGACGGACCTAGCGAATCTTTCTTT | CSVDGPSESFF | - | TRBJ1-1 | TRBV29-1 | -
TGTGCCACCAGTGATGTCAAGGGTTACGAGCAGTACTTC | CATSDVKGYEQYF | - | TRBJ2-7 | TRBV24-1 | -
TGTGCCAGCAGCCTCCTGATAGGGAACACTGAAGCTTTCTTT | CASSLLIGNTEAFF | - | TRBJ1-1 | TRBV14 | -